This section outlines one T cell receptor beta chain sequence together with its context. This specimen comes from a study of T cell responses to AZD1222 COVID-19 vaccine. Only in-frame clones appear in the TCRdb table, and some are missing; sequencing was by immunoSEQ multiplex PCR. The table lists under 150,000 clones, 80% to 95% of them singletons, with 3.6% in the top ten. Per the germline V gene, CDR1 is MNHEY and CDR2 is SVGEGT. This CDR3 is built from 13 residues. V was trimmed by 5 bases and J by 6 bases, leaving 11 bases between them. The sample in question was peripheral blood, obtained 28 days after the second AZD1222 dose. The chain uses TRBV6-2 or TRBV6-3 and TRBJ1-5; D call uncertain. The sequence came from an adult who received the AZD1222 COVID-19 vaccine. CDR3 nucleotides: TGTGCCAGCAGTACCGAAGTTCGTCAGCCCCAGCATTTT. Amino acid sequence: CASSTEVRQPQHF.